Following are 9 T cell receptor beta chains from one sample sequenced in a study of cytomegalovirus exposure and HLA in healthy donors. 60 Vbeta and 13 Jbeta primers were used in PCR. The assay was immunoSEQ multiplex PCR, and TCRdb's table has in-frame clones only and misses some. This sample has about 150,000 clones, with 65% to 90% found just once. The sequencing input was PBMCs. These receptors were obtained from a middle-aged man in good health and CMV-seropositive.

The chain links TRBV5-5 to TRBJ2-6; TRBD1 agrees at 10 bases. The V gene end was trimmed by 0 bases and the J gene end by 0 bases; junction bases not matched to a gene: 0. The CDR3 has 17 residues. Germline V gives CDR1 SGHKS, CDR2 YYEKEE (reference sequence). DNA for the CDR3: TGTGCCAGCAGCTTGGGGACAGGGGGCTCTGGGGCCAACGTCCTGACTTTC. It is translated as CASSLGTGGSGANVLTF.

The chain carries TRBV6-6 and TRBJ2-1, with TRBD1 matching over 10 bases. J lost 5 bases, V lost 4 bases, and 5 bases had no gene match. CDR1 MNHNY and CDR2 SVGAGI come from the germline V gene (reference sequence). CDR3 length: 15 residues. CDR3 sequence reads: CASSCRDRGDNEQFF. CDR3 coding DNA: TGTGCCAGCAGTTGCCGGGACAGGGGTGACAATGAGCAGTTCTTC.

The V and J genes are TRBV9 and TRBJ2-1, with TRBD2 identical over 7 bases. This CDR3 is built from 14 residues. Germline V gene lookup returns CDR1 SGDLS and CDR2 YYNGEE. Trimming at V came to 4 bases and at J to 5 bases, leaving 6 bases not matched to a gene. CDR3 in amino acids: CASSLGTIHNEQFF. The CDR3 DNA reads TGTGCCAGCAGCCTCGGGACTATACACAATGAGCAGTTCTTC.

This clone was recorded a few times. This chain uses TRBV29-1 with TRBJ1-2, with D perhaps TRBD1 (5 bases). The CDR3 is 13 residues long. CDR1 SQVTM and CDR2 ANQGSEA come from the germline V gene. The V end lost 7 bases, the J end lost 2 bases, and 14 bases lay between the germline ends. In DNA, the CDR3 is TGCAGCGCTCGACCCGGGGGGAACTATGGCTACACCTTC. Residues: CSARPGGNYGYTF.

The chain links TRBV5-8 to TRBJ2-3, with TRBD1 identical over 7 bases. This CDR3 is built from 15 residues. Losses at the gene ends were 4 bases for V and 2 bases for J; bases not matched to a gene: 7. Germline CDR1 reads SGHTS; CDR2 reads YDEGEE. Here the CDR3 reads CASSTEGQTTDTQYF. The CDR3 bases are TGTGCCAGCAGCACAGAGGGACAGACCACAGATACGCAGTATTTT. Looking up the rest from reference TRBV5-8 and TRBJ2-3 gives the full variable domain: EAGVTQSPTHLIKTRGQQATLRCSPISGHTSVYWYQQALGLGLQFLLWYDEGEERNRGNFPPRFSGRQFPNYSSELNVNALELEDSALYLCASSTEGQTTDTQYFGPGTRLTVL.

This chain uses TRBV30 with TRBJ2-3; 15 nucleotides line up with TRBD2. The CDR3 sequence is 19 residues long. Germline CDR1 is GTSNPN and CDR2 is SVGIG (reference sequence). With V trimmed by 3 bases and J by 6 bases, 16 bases remained unmatched. The CDR3 DNA reads as TGTGCCTGGAGGGCACCGGGACTAGCGGGAGGTTACCGGTGGGATACGCAGTATTTT. Protein product: CAWRAPGLAGGYRWDTQYF.

This chain links TRBV27 with TRBJ1-1; maybe TRBD1 (5 bases). The V gene lost 6 bases and the J gene lost 1 base, with 12 bases spanning the gap. This CDR3 is built from 14 residues. Looked up from germline, CDR1 is MNHEY and CDR2 is SMNVEV (reference sequence). The CDR3 reads CASRDSLGNTEAFF. The CDR3 DNA sequence: TGTGCCAGCAGAGACAGTTTAGGGAACACTGAAGCTTTCTTT.

The chain employs TRBV11-2 and TRBJ1-3, with 7 positions matching TRBD1. The CDR3 spans 17 residues. The V segment lost 4 bases and the J segment 3 bases; nucleotides outside the gene matches: 12. Germline V gene data show CDR1 as SGHAT and CDR2 as FQNNGV. The CDR3 nucleotides are TGTGCCAGCAGCTCAACAGGGGTGTGGGGATTTGGAAACACCATATATTTT. This translates into CASSSTGVWGFGNTIYF.

The chain recombines TRBV7-2 with TRBJ1-1, with TRBD1 identical over 9 bases. This CDR3 has 15 amino acids. The germline V gene encodes CDR1 SGHTA and CDR2 FQGNSA. The junction had 3 bases not matched to a gene; V was cut back by 3 bases and J by 1 base. CDR3 sequence reads: CASSFLGQGNTEAFF. The CDR3, as DNA: TGTGCCAGCAGCTTCTTGGGACAGGGGAACACTGAAGCTTTCTTT. Based on the CDR3 plus reference TRBV7-2 and TRBJ1-1, the full variable domain is GAGVSQSPSNKVTEKGKDVELRCDPISGHTALYWYRQSLGQGLEFLIYFQGNSAPDKSGLPSDRFSAERTGGSVSTLTIQRTQQEDSAVYLCASSFLGQGNTEAFFGQGTRLTVV.